This T cell receptor (beta chain) came from a study of cytomegalovirus exposure and HLA in healthy donors (dated by TCRdb to about 2017). Some background on the complete study: According to an earlier analysis of 587 of the donors, some 180 million T cells yielded 117 million unique TCR beta sequences and 276 Gb of sequence data. Roughly 300 gigabases of sequencing data and approximately 91 million unique TCR sequences made up an early release that covered around 640 HLA-typed donors. Among the roughly 400 genotyped donors, around 81% belonged to the genetic ancestry cluster associated with self-reported Caucasian donors. The study aimed to test whether signatures of past pathogen exposure could be identified by cataloging public T cell receptors. The study used immunosequencing to profile the T cell repertoires of approximately 640 subjects and linked those repertoires to cytomegalovirus serostatus. A separate validation cohort of 90 to 150 different subjects was used in addition to the roughly 720-subject first cohort. To predict cytomegalovirus infection status, the study brought together high-throughput TCR immunosequencing, statistical association of individual TCRs with disease status, and machine learning. A later analysis re-examined previously published TCR beta repertoires from just over 650 donors and added high-resolution HLA genotyping to investigate patterns of TCR occurrence. Rather than using new phenotypic data, the later analysis identified candidate immune exposures from TCR beta sequences and from how often those sequences occurred across donors. To decide whether each TCR beta V gene segment behaved as functional or pseudogenic, an earlier analysis of several hundred of the donors relied on high-throughput TCR beta sequencing. Donor age, sex, ethnicity and CMV serostatus were compiled together with the repertoire data. Genome-wide SNP genotypes for about 65% of the 666 donors were used in a later genetic analysis, which treated that subset as a discovery cohort. Every repertoire in the discovery cohort had been generated on one and the same sequencing platform. Both class I and class II loci were covered by HLA typing, at four-digit resolution. The number of donors typed differed by locus, with about 620-630 for A, B, C, DRB1 and DQB1, about 500 for DQA1, 606 for DPA1, and 450 to 480 for DPB1. About five DR-DQ haplotypes were treated as single units for association and clustering because of strong linkage in the cohort. Among almost 400 genotyped donors of the cohort, an average of approximately 250,000 unique TCR beta nucleotide sequences were sequenced per donor, around 20% of them non-productive. Summary of the overall study and its limitations: In an earlier analysis of 450 to 750 of the donors, most TCR beta V segments appeared in productive rearrangements about 90% or about 30% of the time, broadly matching IMGT annotations. In a later analysis, TCR association rates were found to vary across HLA loci, with the most associated TCRs seen for DRB1 alleles and the fewest for HLA-C alleles. In this cohort, only TCR beta chains were sequenced, and detectable features were limited by the absence of alpha or paired-chain data. Because counts were too low, about 18 rarely observed V segments, including chromosome 9 orphons, were excluded from the earlier analysis of 587 of the donors. Correlated functional status among segregating V segments might be attributable to linkage disequilibrium, but an unknown experimental factor could not be ruled out. CMV serostatus was the only immune exposure information available for the cohort. The sequencing pipeline was judged likely to have produced a cluster of highly shared sequence variants as a technical artifact. Strong co-occurrence of HLA alleles, especially DR and DQ, made assigning TCR associations to individual alleles difficult. Most TCR sequences were observed very rarely across donors, whereas some public TCRs were present in many individuals. At a false discovery rate of 0.05, a later analysis linked 16,951 TCR beta sequences to specific HLA alleles. Cytomegalovirus status was reported to be diagnosed by the classifier with high specificity and sensitivity in both the original and validation cohorts. Because HLA typing was missing for some donors at each locus, association tests included only the typed subset. Because the 87-base-pair reads could not distinguish some IMGT-functional V segments, including TRBV6-2 and TRBV6-3, those segments were excluded. A few of the identified cytomegalovirus-associated TCR beta chains were confirmed in vitro to be specific for cytomegalovirus antigens. A later genetic analysis associated a missense DCLRE1C variant with V-gene and J-gene trimming of TCR beta chains, and an independent cohort replicated the association. Several of the top co-occurrence clusters appeared to be linked to parvovirus B19, influenza, CMV and Epstein-Barr virus, according to a later analysis. It was suggested by the authors that the approach could potentially be generalized to other disease states and immunological phenotypes. A further reported finding was that TCR beta sequences accurately predicted the HLA-A and HLA-B alleles for most subjects in the first cohort. A later genetic analysis reported fewer N-insertions in productive TCRs among donors in an Asian-associated ancestry cluster than the approximately 670-donor mean. A later analysis found that most CMV-associated TCR beta chains appeared HLA-restricted, with HLA associations seemingly driven largely by CMV exposure. Sequencing depth was assumed to be roughly uniform across donors in the presence/absence analyses, though that assumption may not hold. A total of fewer than 200 TCR beta chains were listed by the study as associated with cytomegalovirus. A later analysis found that HLA-associated TCR beta chains were more clonally expanded and had lower generation probabilities than equally common non-associated chains.

The cohort was made up of 650 to 700 healthy bone marrow donors. At the time of sampling, every cohort member was nominally healthy, though immune exposures that went unrecorded were likely present. The donor was CMV seropositive and belonged to the group of 250 to 350 seropositive cohort members. Every donor gave a peripheral blood sample, and the peripheral blood mononuclear cells from that sample were used for TCR beta sequencing. Genomic DNA was extracted from the blood cell samples with the Qiagen DNeasy Blood Extraction Kit. Libraries were made using the immunoSEQ multiplex PCR assay. For the multiplex PCR, a mixture combining 60 forward primers for TCR Vbeta segments and 13 reverse primers for TCR Jbeta segments was used. The CDR3 region of rearranged TCR beta genes was amplified from genomic DNA with a multiplex PCR assay. On the Illumina HiSeq System, the amplified TCR beta libraries were sequenced as 87-base-pair reads. Per the authors' processing: A later analysis tallied around 87 million unique TCR beta chains across the roughly 610 repertoires, and some 12 million of those chains were shared by two or more donors. Raw reads were error-corrected and collapsed into unique sequences with a nearest-neighbor algorithm that merged closely related sequences to remove PCR and sequencing errors. To assign V, D and J gene segments, CDR3 sequences were aligned to IMGT reference sequences. Each retained sequence needed at least a six-nucleotide match to both a V gene segment and a J gene segment. Rearrangements were called productive when the CDR3 lacked stop codons and stayed in frame with V and J; all others were non-productive. CDR3 was defined by IMGT convention, running from the second conserved V-encoded cysteine to the conserved J-encoded phenylalanine. The earlier analysis of roughly 590 of the donors excluded any sequence lacking an unambiguous match to a single V gene segment. In an earlier analysis of a few hundred of the donors, a V segment was called functional when productive rearrangements were above 56.7%, and segregating when the standard deviation between donors exceeded 5%. A statistical classification framework was built to diagnose cytomegalovirus status from the catalog of TCR beta chain sequences. A later analysis assigned V and J genes by comparing TCR nucleotide sequences with IMGT/GENE-DB human TR gene sequences. In a later analysis, CDR3 sequences and most-parsimonious VDJ recombination scenarios were assigned using the TCRdist pipeline. A later analysis defined each TCR beta chain by its CDR3 amino acid sequence plus V-gene family, and excluded reads lacking a unique V-gene family. In a later analysis, approximately 640 highly shared, low-generation-probability nucleotide sequences were removed to address suspected cross-contamination and a sequencing artifact. In a later analysis, a clonal expansion index for each public chain was calculated from normalized within-repertoire ranks of inferred template counts. In a later analysis, generation probabilities were computed using a VDJ recombination model fitted to out-of-frame rearrangements, and the results were checked against IGoR. In a later analysis, hypergeometric tests were used to score TCR-TCR, TCR-HLA and TCR-CMV co-occurrence, with a repertoire-size bias correction applied to TCR pairs. In a later analysis, false discovery rates were estimated by permuting HLA or CMV assignments 20 times. In a later analysis, co-occurring TCRs were grouped with DBSCAN, and TCRdist sequence similarity was added when clustering was performed within HLA-allele-positive subsets. For co-occurrence clustering, repertoires with fewer than 30,000 or more than 120,000 public chains were excluded, along with 5 or 6 repertoires with anomalous nucleotide sharing. TCRdb limited this immuneACCESS table to in-frame rearrangements with V and J called. A share of clones is missing; checked studies link under half to unresolved V genes, and the rest is unexplained. From that table come the V and J calls and clone size; the DNA was used to work out D and trimming. The sample table records roughly 60,000 clones; about 80% of these occur just once. The top ten clonotypes cover 2.5% to 4% of the sample.

Turning to this clone: Its antigen has not been determined. Base qualities are not recorded, but no much larger clone differs from it by a single base.

Counted from cysteine to phenylalanine, this CDR3 has 14 amino acids. Only CDR3 DNA remains: 42 bases, in frame from the first base. V gives up 7 bases and J gives up 7 bases, and the segment between their germline ends measures 17 bases. CDR1 MNHEY and CDR2 SMNVEV are derived from the germline V gene (reference sequence). The receptor's source is a woman in her forties in good health and CMV-seropositive. The receptor chain draws on TRBV27 and TRBJ1-5; 6 matching bases give a weak D call of TRBD1. Sequenced material: PBMCs. The CDR3 region reads CASNLLGAGQPQHF. The nucleotide sequence reads TGTGCCAGCAACCTGTTGGGGGCCGGACAGCCCCAGCATTTT.